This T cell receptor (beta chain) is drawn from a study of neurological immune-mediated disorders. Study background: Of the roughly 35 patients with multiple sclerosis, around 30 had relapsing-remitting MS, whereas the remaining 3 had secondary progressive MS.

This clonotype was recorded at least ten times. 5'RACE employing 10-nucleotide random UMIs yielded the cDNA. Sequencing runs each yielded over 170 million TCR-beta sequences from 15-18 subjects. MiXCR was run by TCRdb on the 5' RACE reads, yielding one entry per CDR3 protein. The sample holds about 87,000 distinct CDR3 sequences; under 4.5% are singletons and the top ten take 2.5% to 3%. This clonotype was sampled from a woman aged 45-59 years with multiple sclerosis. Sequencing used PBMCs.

The CDR3: CASSPQVQGADTQYF. The DNA for the CDR3 is TGTGCCAGCAGCCCCCAAGTTCAGGGGGCAGATACGCAGTATTTT. The chain uses TRBV14 and TRBJ2-3; TRBD1 agrees at 7 bases. V shed 4 bases and J 4 bases; nucleotides not matched to a gene: 8. The length of the CDR3 is 15 residues. Germline lookup yields CDR1 SGHDN and CDR2 FVKESK.